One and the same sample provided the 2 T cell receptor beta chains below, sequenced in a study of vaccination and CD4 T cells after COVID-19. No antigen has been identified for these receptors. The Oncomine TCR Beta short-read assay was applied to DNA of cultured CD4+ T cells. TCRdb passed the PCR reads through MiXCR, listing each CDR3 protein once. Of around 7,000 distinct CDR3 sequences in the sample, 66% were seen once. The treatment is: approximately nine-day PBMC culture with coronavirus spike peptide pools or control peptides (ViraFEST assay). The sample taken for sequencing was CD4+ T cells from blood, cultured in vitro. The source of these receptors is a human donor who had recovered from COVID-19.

The CDR3 bases are TGTGCCAGCAGGTACCGGGACAGGGGGCCTTCACCCCTCCACTTT. Its protein product is CASRYRDRGPSPLHF. The chain links TRBV6-5 to TRBJ1-6; 12 bases match TRBD1. Trimming removed 6 bases from V and 9 bases from J; junction bases left unmatched: 6. CDR3 length: 15 residues. Germline loops: CDR1 MNHEY, CDR2 SVGAGI.

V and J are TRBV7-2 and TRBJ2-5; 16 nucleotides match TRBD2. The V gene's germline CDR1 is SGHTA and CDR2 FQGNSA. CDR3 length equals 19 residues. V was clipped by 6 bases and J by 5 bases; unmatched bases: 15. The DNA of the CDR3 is TGTGCCAGCAGACCTCTCCGGGGACTAGCGGGGGGGGGTTGGGAGACCCAGTACTTC. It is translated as CASRPLRGLAGGGWETQYF.